This section outlines one TCR beta chain sequence together with its context. No cognate antigen has been identified for it. No per-base quality is available; no much larger clone lies one base away. This sample is part of a study of blood T cell repertoires in COVID-19 (dated by TCRdb to the early 2020s). Study-level background: The collaborator samples originated in the United States, Italy and Spain and spanned the acute and convalescent phases of COVID-19. Samples came from the ongoing ImmuneRACE study (first 160 participants) plus 1,254 subjects from 6 global collaborators. Nearly every sample came with metadata listing a de-identified subject ID, COVID-19 status, age in years and sex. Where available, HLA class I and class II types were taken from metadata supplied by the sample provider and were not determined by assay-based typing. The dataset comprised deeply sampled blood TCRbeta repertoires from subjects exposed to, actively infected with, or recovered from COVID-19. The prospective study material was composed of cDNA or gDNA derived from T cells, B-cell-depleted T cells, or PBMCs. The repertoires were released in a freely available public database meant as a resource for research on the immune response to SARS-CoV-2.

Each collaborating institution followed its own protocols to collect whole blood in K2EDTA tubes. For TCRbeta analysis, collaborator samples were shipped as frozen whole blood, as isolated PBMCs, or as DNA extracted from either sample type. TCRbeta CDR3 regions were amplified from genomic DNA using the immunoSEQ Assay, a bias-controlled multiplex PCR. Per the source publication's procedure: The number of nucleated cells in each sample was estimated from the amplification of reference gene primers within the assay. To quantify the absolute abundance of each unique TCRbeta CDR3 rearrangement, sequence reads were collapsed and filtered. For each sample, productive Simpson clonality was calculated by taking the square root of Simpson's diversity index across productive rearrangements. Held by TCRdb, this immuneACCESS table contains in-frame sequences only and omits some clones. Under half of the omission traces to an unresolved V gene where checked; the cause of the rest is unknown. That table is the source of V, J and clone size, and D and trimming were worked out from the DNA. In all, the sample holds 90,000 to 120,000 clones, and over 60% of those were seen once. The top ten constitute approximately 4.5% of the sample.

Broader findings and caveats from the paper: How much clinical and demographic metadata was included differed by source and by participant, and the metadata was provided uncurated.

The junction shows trimming of 2 bases on V and 7 bases on J, plus 6 bases between the germline ends. Sequences MNHEY (CDR1) and SVGEGT (CDR2) are obtained from the germline V gene. The CDR3 runs 13 residues from the cysteine to the phenylalanine. The sequence is cut down to CDR3 DNA, 39 bases in frame from base 1. This chain joins TRBV6-2 or TRBV6-3 to TRBJ1-6; the D gene lacks a confident call. Sequences were obtained from peripheral blood. The origin of this receptor is a man aged 65 to 85 with acute or convalescent COVID-19. The bases read TGTGCCAGCAGTTACATGGCCAATTCACCCCTCCACTTT. This codes for CASSYMANSPLHF.